The clone carrying this T cell receptor beta chain was seen only a few times. Its cognate antigen is unknown. In each case, RNA was isolated and then reverse transcribed into cDNA as the sequencing template. Using immunoSEQ multiplex PCR, the repertoire was profiled, and TCRdb retains in-frame clones only, with some absent. Of about 200,000 clones in the sample, roughly 64% were seen once. This entry comes from a study of CD8+ T cells in alopecia areata. Broader study findings: In scalp, tofacitinib significantly decreased clonality and expanded CD8+ clones among the top 100.

Losses at the gene ends were 0 bases for V and 8 bases for J; bases not matched to a gene: 12. Germline V CDR1 and CDR2: GTSNPN, SVGIG (reference sequence). This CDR3 is built from 15 residues. Treatment in this sample: oral pan-JAK inhibitor, 5-10 mg twice daily. The clonotype was recovered from a human donor with alopecia areata. The J gene is TRBJ2-7, the V gene TRBV30; 8 bases align to TRBD2. The specimen was CD4+ T cells sorted from blood, collected at week 24, from a patient treated with tofacitinib. The CDR3 coding sequence is TGTGCCTGGAGTGTAAGGCGGGAGGTCTTACGAAAGCAGTACTTC. Residues: CAWSVRREVLRKQYF.